A selection of T cell receptor beta chains follows, all from one sample in a study of response to subunit inactivated influenza vaccine. TCRdb itself ran the RT-PCR reads through MiXCR, one entry per CDR3 protein. The sample consists of about 830,000 distinct CDR3 sequences, around 20% of them appearing once. The sequences come from PBMCs from blood, collected approximately 5 days after vaccination. The receptors originated from a middle-aged man who received an inactivated influenza vaccine. CDR3s include the opening cysteine and the closing phenylalanine or tryptophan. Fields, in order: clone size, V gene, D gene, J gene, CDR3 protein, CDR3 DNA. D genes are given only for firm matches. Where a row states a size, it is once, few, many or the class of an expanded clone; other rows omit it.

size: few; V: TRBV28; D: TRBD1; J: TRBJ1-6; CDR3: CASREGTGGDSSLHF; DNA: TGTGCCAGCAGGGAGGGGACAGGGGGCGATTCATCCCTCCACTTT
size: -; V: TRBV27; D: TRBD1; J: TRBJ1-4; CDR3: CASSLAAGGDEKLFF; DNA: TGTGCCAGCAGTTTAGCGGCAGGGGGAGATGAAAAACTGTTTTTT
size: -; V: TRBV10-3; D: -; J: TRBJ2-2; CDR3: CAISERGVTGELFF; DNA: TGTGCCATCAGTGAGAGGGGTGTTACCGGGGAGCTGTTTTTT
size: -; V: TRBV7-6; D: TRBD2; J: TRBJ2-3; CDR3: CASSLTASGLSTDTQYF; DNA: TGTGCCAGCAGCTTAACGGCTAGCGGCCTTAGCACAGATACGCAGTATTTT
size: few; V: TRBV5-6; D: TRBD2; J: TRBJ2-1; CDR3: CASSERTSGSSYNEQFF; DNA: TGTGCCAGCAGCGAACGGACTAGCGGGAGCTCCTACAATGAGCAGTTCTTC
size: many; V: TRBV5-1; D: TRBD1; J: TRBJ2-7; CDR3: CASSSDRGSYEQYF; DNA: TGTGCCAGCAGCAGCGACAGGGGATCCTACGAGCAGTACTTC
size: few; V: TRBV20-1; D: -; J: TRBJ2-1; CDR3: CSARVEGGAWNEQFF; DNA: TGCAGTGCTAGAGTAGAGGGGGGGGCCTGGAATGAGCAGTTCTTC
size: -; V: TRBV9; D: TRBD2; J: TRBJ2-7; CDR3: CASSVAVAGVEQYF; DNA: TGTGCCAGCAGCGTAGCCGTGGCGGGAGTCGAGCAGTACTTC
size: -; V: TRBV5-1; D: TRBD2; J: TRBJ2-7; CDR3: CASTSGSSYEQYF; DNA: TGCGCCAGCACTAGCGGGAGCTCCTACGAGCAGTACTTC
size: many; V: TRBV12-3/TRBV12-4; D: -; J: TRBJ1-5; CDR3: CATQGDSNQPQHF; DNA: TGTGCGACACAGGGTGACAGCAATCAGCCCCAGCATTTT
size: many; V: TRBV5-1; D: -; J: TRBJ2-1; CDR3: CASNPPGRGNEQFF; DNA: TGCGCCAGCAACCCCCCAGGTCGGGGGAATGAGCAGTTCTTC
size: few; V: TRBV20-1; D: TRBD1; J: TRBJ2-7; CDR3: CSATGTAPPYEQYF; DNA: TGCAGTGCCACCGGGACAGCCCCTCCTTACGAGCAGTACTTC
size: -; V: TRBV7-9; D: TRBD2; J: TRBJ2-3; CDR3: CASRPKTTSGGWVF; DNA: TGTGCCAGCAGACCCAAGACGACTAGCGGGGGTTGGGTTTTT
size: few; V: TRBV7-6; D: -; J: TRBJ2-2; CDR3: CASSLVEGPTQPGELFF; DNA: TGTGCCAGCAGCTTAGTGGAGGGACCAACTCAACCCGGGGAGCTGTTTTTT
size: many; V: TRBV20-1; D: TRBD1; J: TRBJ2-7; CDR3: CSARDLAGGAYYEQYF; DNA: TGCAGTGCTAGAGATTTGGCAGGGGGCGCATACTACGAGCAGTACTTC
size: -; V: TRBV9; D: -; J: TRBJ2-5; CDR3: CASSDTSRETQYF; DNA: TGTGCCAGCAGCGACACTAGCAGGGAGACCCAGTACTTC
size: -; V: TRBV6-2/TRBV6-3; D: -; J: TRBJ2-1; CDR3: CASSYSKLFEQFF; DNA: TGTGCCAGCAGTTACTCGAAACTTTTTGAGCAGTTCTTC
size: few; V: TRBV20-1; D: -; J: TRBJ1-1; CDR3: CSARGATEAFF; DNA: TGCAGTGCTAGGGGGGCGACTGAAGCTTTCTTT
size: few; V: TRBV4-3; D: -; J: TRBJ2-6; CDR3: CASSQDRTVLGANVLTF; DNA: TGCGCCAGCAGCCAAGATAGGACAGTTCTTGGGGCCAACGTCCTGACTTTC
size: few; V: TRBV12-3/TRBV12-4; D: TRBD1; J: TRBJ2-5; CDR3: CASSFYGTGQETQYF; DNA: TGTGCCAGCAGTTTTTACGGGACAGGCCAAGAGACCCAGTACTTC